The 22 T cell receptor beta chains given below trace back to one sample, sequenced in a study of molecular identifiers for immune sequencing clone quantification. TCRdb analysed the PCR reads with MiXCR anew, one entry per CDR3 protein. This sample has about 510,000 distinct CDR3 sequences; about a fifth occur once, and the top ten carry approximately 0.8%. Sequencing was done on a sample of naive CD8+ T cells from blood, with Jurkat cell RNA spiked in. Subset reported: FACS-sorted CD8+CD4-CCR7+CD45RA+ naive T cells. The receptors were sampled from a human donor in good health. Some libraries in this study had Jurkat cell RNA spiked in.

This clonotype was counted a few times. This chain links TRBV7-8 with TRBJ2-1; either TRBD1 or TRBD2 may fit D (6 bases each). The CDR3 has 11 residues. V shed 5 bases and J shed 9 bases, with 8 bases lying between them. The germline gives CDR1 SGHVS, CDR2 FQNEAQ. The CDR3 DNA follows: TGTGCCAGCAGCACGGGGGCTGAGCAGTTCTTC. Its protein is CASSTGAEQFF.

The rearrangement uses TRBV30 and TRBJ1-1, with D possibly matching TRBD1 (6 bases). The CDR3 totals 12 residues. Trimming shortened V by 8 bases and J by 4 bases, and 14 bases separated the two germline ends. The V gene's germline CDR1 is GTSNPN and CDR2 SVGIG (reference sequence). This CDR3 is CARAGGTTEAFF. The CDR3 region has the DNA TGTGCCCGGGCGGGGGGCACCACTGAAGCTTTCTTT.

This chain uses TRBV30 with TRBJ1-1; 8 positions agree with TRBD1. Germline V gene data show CDR1 as GTSNPN and CDR2 as SVGIG (reference sequence). CDR3 length: 14 amino acids. After removal of 2 bases from V and 4 bases from J, the junction contained 6 bases not matched to a gene. The DNA for the CDR3 is TGTGCCTGGAGTCTGACAGGGGTGGGCACTGAAGCTTTCTTT. This codes for CAWSLTGVGTEAFF.

The J gene is TRBJ2-1, the V gene TRBV13; tentative D call: TRBD2 (6 bases). Germline CDR1 is PRHDT and CDR2 is FYEKMQ (reference sequence). The CDR3 has 16 amino acids. V lost 2 bases and J 5 bases, leaving 16 bases between the germline ends. The CDR3 bases are TGTGCCAGCAGCTTATCTTCCCCTAGCGCCGACAATGAGCAGTTCTTC. It is translated as CASSLSSPSADNEQFF.

In this sample, this clonotype turned up many times. This chain uses TRBV2 with TRBJ2-4; D unclear. The CDR3 has 16 amino acids. The ends were cut back, 1 base at V and 0 bases at J, with 10 bases in the middle. CDR1 SNHLY and CDR2 FYNNEI come from the germline V gene. In DNA, the CDR3 is TGTGCCAGCAGTGAAGGGGTAACCCTAGCCAAAAACATTCAGTACTTC. Translation gives CASSEGVTLAKNIQYF. Variable domain in full (rest from reference TRBV2 and TRBJ2-4): EPEVTQTPSHQVTQMGQEVILRCVPISNHLYFYWYRQILGQKVEFLVSFYNNEISEKSEIFDDQFSVERPDGSNFTLKIRSTKLEDSAMYFCASSEGVTLAKNIQYFGAGTRLSVL.

There are a few counts of this clonotype. The chain is built from TRBV30 and TRBJ2-3, with unresolved D. Trimming took off 4 bases at V and 0 bases at J, with 5 bases between the two ends. Germline CDR1 and CDR2: GTSNPN and SVGIG (reference sequence). This CDR3 region has 12 residues. The CDR3 DNA is TGTGCCTGGACAGAGAGCACAGATACGCAGTATTTT. It codes for CAWTESTDTQYF.

This clonotype was detected many times. V is TRBV5-5 and J is TRBJ1-6; D is ambiguous. V shed 1 base and J shed 9 bases, with 2 bases lying between them. Germline CDR1 SGHKS, CDR2 YYEKEE (reference sequence). The CDR3 runs 11 residues. The DNA for the CDR3 is TGTGCCAGCAGCTTGTCTTCACCCCTCCACTTT. Encoded protein: CASSLSSPLHF.

This clonotype was counted at least ten times. The genes are TRBV20-1 and TRBJ2-1, with 7 bases lining up with TRBD2. The length of the CDR3 is 16 residues. Germline values: CDR1 DFQATT, CDR2 SNEGSKA (reference sequence). V trimming: 0 bases; J trimming: 3 bases; junction bases outside the gene matches: 8. The CDR3 is CSARDRLADLYNEQFF. CDR3 nucleotides: TGCAGTGCTAGAGATAGACTAGCAGACCTCTACAATGAGCAGTTCTTC.

On this clonotype: A read error may explain this, as a much larger clone is one base away. This rearrangement joins TRBV6-1 to TRBJ1-1, with a weak D call TRBD1 (5 bases). This CDR3 is 14 amino acids long. Germline loops: CDR1 MNHNS, CDR2 SASEGT. The CDR3: CAGSMGDFNTEAFF. As DNA, the CDR3 is TGTGCCGGCAGTATGGGGGATTTTAACACTGAAGCTTTCTTT.

This clonotype was seen at least ten times. The rearrangement joins TRBV4-3 to TRBJ2-1; D is perhaps TRBD2 (6 bases). V was trimmed by 0 bases and J by 5 bases, leaving 8 bases between them. This CDR3 has 14 residues. CDR1 LGHNA and CDR2 YSLEER come from the germline V gene. CDR3 bases: TGCGCCAGCAGCCAAGATACGGGAGACAATGAGCAGTTCTTC. Its protein is CASSQDTGDNEQFF.

V gene TRBV13 combines with J gene TRBJ2-7; possibly TRBD1 or TRBD2 for D (5 bases each). V gave up 3 bases and J gave up 5 bases, with 17 bases separating them. Germline values: CDR1 PRHDT, CDR2 FYEKMQ (reference sequence). The CDR3 loop spans 15 amino acids. The CDR3 spells CASSFYSGRENEQYF. Here the CDR3 DNA reads TGTGCCAGCAGCTTTTACTCGGGACGGGAAAACGAGCAGTACTTC.

This clonotype was observed at least ten times. V is TRBV9 and J is TRBJ2-5; tentative D call: TRBD1 (5 bases). V was pared by 4 bases and J by 4 bases, with 14 bases between. The germline CDR1 and CDR2 sequences are SGDLS and YYNGEE. CDR3 length: 14 amino acids. DNA for the CDR3: TGTGCCAGCAGCCGCGGCGATACAGGAGAGACCCAGTACTTC. This encodes CASSRGDTGETQYF.

This sequence joins TRBV7-9 and TRBJ2-5; D remains ambiguous. The ends were cut back, 5 bases at V and 2 bases at J, with 12 bases in the middle. The CDR3 extends over 14 amino acids. CDR1 SEHNR and CDR2 FQNEAQ come from the germline V gene (reference sequence). The CDR3 sequence is CASSPWSTQETQYF. CDR3 nucleotide sequence: TGTGCCAGCAGCCCCTGGTCGACACAAGAGACCCAGTACTTC.

Note on this clonotype: Being one base from a much bigger clone, this may be a read error. The chain couples TRBV9 to TRBJ2-5; TRBD2 might be the D (6 bases). This CDR3 comprises 15 residues. Germline assignment: CDR1 SGDLS and CDR2 YYNGEE. The CDR3 is CASGVSAGLEGTQYF. In nucleotides, the CDR3 is TGTGCCAGCGGCGTCTCTGCGGGGTTAGAGGGGACCCAGTACTTC.

Points on this clonotype: The final CDR3 position lacks the conserved phenylalanine or tryptophan, pointing to a likely read error. The genes are TRBV27 and TRBJ1-5; D unresolved. V was trimmed by 5 bases and J by 6 bases, leaving 8 bases between them. Germline V gene sequence: CDR1 MNHEY, CDR2 SMNVEV (reference sequence). The CDR3 is 12 residues long. CDR3 in amino acids: CASSPHGQPQHL. The CDR3 bases are TGTGCCAGCAGTCCCCACGGTCAGCCCCAGCATCTT.

Worth noting for this clonotype: The junction and the germline gene differ at one end; a read error may be behind it. The chain employs TRBV4-2 and TRBJ2-5; unclear D gene. Germline assignment: CDR1 LGHNA and CDR2 YNFKEQ. This CDR3 is built from 13 residues. The CDR3 loop reads CASSQVSQETQCF. The CDR3 DNA reads TGTGCCAGCAGCCAAGTGTCTCAAGAGACCCAGTGCTTC.

About this clonotype: Given a much more abundant clone one base away, this may be a read error. This chain links TRBV4-1 with TRBJ1-4; D remains unclear. CDR3 length: 15 residues. The germline gives CDR1 MGHRA, CDR2 YSYEKL. The CDR3 region has the DNA TGCGCCGGCAGCCAAGTTCCGGGCACGGGAGAAAAACTGTTTTTT. Its translation is CAGSQVPGTGEKLFF.

The chain combines TRBV11-3 with TRBJ2-1, with unresolved D. V lost 4 bases, J lost 6 bases, and 10 bases lay in between. This CDR3 is built from 13 residues. The germline V gene encodes CDR1 SGHNT and CDR2 YENEEA. The CDR3 DNA follows: TGTGCCAGCAGCTCCACAATCACCAATGAGCAGTTCTTC. Translating gives CASSSTITNEQFF.

This clonotype was counted a single time. The V gene is TRBV7-6, the J gene TRBJ2-7; TRBD1 matches at 9 bases. Germline V gene lookup returns CDR1 SGHVS and CDR2 FNYEAQ. The CDR3 consists of 15 residues. V lost 5 bases, J lost 2 bases, and 7 bases stayed unmatched. The CDR3 reads CASSIDRGKTYEQYF. As DNA, the CDR3 is TGTGCCAGCAGCATAGACAGGGGGAAAACCTACGAGCAGTACTTC.

This clonotype has ten or more counts. V usage is TRBV5-5 and J usage is TRBJ1-5; D is ambiguous. Germline V lookup: CDR1 SGHKS, CDR2 YYEKEE (reference sequence). The CDR3 sequence is 15 residues long. V lost 1 base, J lost 4 bases, and 12 bases lay in between. The CDR3 DNA is TGTGCCAGCAGCTTGTTAGGGTCGGGAAATCAGCCCCAGCATTTT. Translated: CASSLLGSGNQPQHF.

Comment on this clonotype: One junction end disagrees with the germline gene, perhaps due to a read error. The rearrangement joins TRBV5-1 to TRBJ1-3, with D possibly being TRBD1 (6 bases). Per the germline V gene, CDR1 is SGHRS and CDR2 is YFSETQ. The CDR3 covers 16 residues. The CDR3 is CASSLYDRSSGNTICF. CDR3 coding DNA: TGCGCCAGCAGCTTGTACGACAGGTCCTCTGGAAACACCATATGTTTT.

This clonotype was seen a handful of times. V gene TRBV5-4 combines with J gene TRBJ2-7; no definite D call. CDR1 is SGHNT and CDR2 is YYREEE in the germline V gene (reference sequence). The CDR3 loop spans 11 amino acids. The V end was cut by 3 bases, the J end by 5 bases, with 6 bases between. The CDR3 is CASSSPNEQYF. Written as DNA, the CDR3 is TGTGCCAGCAGCTCACCGAACGAGCAGTACTTC.